The 22 T cell receptor beta chains in this list originate from one sample, sequenced in a study of beta chain features in type 1 diabetes. Overall study results and limits: All four CD4+ subsets from Type 1 diabetes patients carried moderately but significantly shorter TCRB CDR3s.

Reverse transcription of all isolated RNA meant that expressed TCRB transcripts were sequenced. The data were produced by immunoSEQ multiplex PCR, yet TCRdb's version contains in-frame clones alone and is incomplete. Among 600,000 or so clones listed, around 12% were seen once. Their target antigens are unknown. The specimen was naive CD4+ T cells from blood. The receptors shown here come from a man aged 25 to 40 with type 1 diabetes.

This clone appeared a few times. This chain links TRBV30 with TRBJ1-5, with a tentative D call TRBD1 (5 bases). Trimming took 1 base from V and 0 from J, leaving 13 bases between them. CDR3 length: 16 amino acids. Per germline, CDR1 GTSNPN and CDR2 SVGIG (reference sequence). CDR3 nucleotides: TGTGCCTGGAGTGCCCCGGGACGGAATAGCAATCAGCCCCAGCATTTT. Amino acid sequence: CAWSAPGRNSNQPQHF.

The rearrangement links TRBV9 to TRBJ2-7; the match to TRBD2 covers 7 bases. The CDR3 loop spans 14 amino acids. V lost 0 bases to trimming and J lost 5 bases; unmatched junction nucleotides: 5. CDR1 and CDR2 from the germline V gene are SGDLS and YYNGEE. For the CDR3, the DNA is TGTGCCAGCAGCGTAGCGGGGAGGGACCACGAGCAGTACTTC. Protein: CASSVAGRDHEQYF.

CDR3 nucleotides: TGTGCCAGCAGCCTCCTGGGTAGGCAACTCAGCACAGATACGCAGTATTTT. Translating gives CASSLLGRQLSTDTQYF. The chain recombines TRBV7-3 with TRBJ2-3; D is unclear. The CDR3 runs to 17 residues. The germline V gene encodes CDR1 SGHTA and CDR2 FQGTGA. The V gene lost 5 bases and the J gene lost 0 bases, with 18 bases spanning the gap. Using reference TRBV7-3 and TRBJ2-3 for the parts outside the CDR3, the full variable domain is GAGVSQTPSNKVTEKGKYVELRCDPISGHTALYWYRQSLGQGPEFLIYFQGTGAADDSGLPNDRFFAVRPEGSVSTLKIQRTERGDSAVYLCASSLLGRQLSTDTQYFGPGTRLTVL.

This chain uses TRBV21-1 with TRBJ2-5; TRBD2, the table's D call, lacks a check against the DNA. TRBV21-1 represents a pseudogene. CDR3 length: 16 residues. CDR3 in DNA: TGTGCCAGCAGCCACCGACTAGCGGGGAACCAAGAGACCCAGTACTTC. Its protein product is CASSHRLAGNQETQYF.

The J gene is TRBJ1-3, the V gene TRBV28, with 7 bases aligning to TRBD1. V dropped 2 bases and J dropped 2; count of bases not matched to a gene: 3. Looked up from germline, CDR1 is MDHEN and CDR2 is SYDVKM. The CDR3 is made up of 15 amino acids. This CDR3 reads CASSLSDRAGNTIYF. CDR3 nucleotides: TGTGCCAGCAGTTTAAGCGACAGGGCTGGAAACACCATATATTTT.

V and J are TRBV13 and TRBJ2-1; D is perhaps TRBD1 (6 bases). Trimming removed 5 bases at V and 6 bases at J, with 23 bases between. This CDR3 comprises 17 residues. The germline V gene has CDR1 PRHDT and CDR2 FYEKMQ (reference sequence). The CDR3 sequence is CASSRGGAIGVPNEQFF. Written as DNA, the CDR3 is TGTGCCAGCAGCCGTGGGGGCGCGATTGGTGTCCCCAATGAGCAGTTCTTC.

V is TRBV11-2 and J is TRBJ2-1, with 12 bases aligning to TRBD2. CDR3 length equals 20 residues. Germline trimming cut 0 bases from V and 0 bases from J; bases unmatched to any gene: 9. Germline-derived CDR1 and CDR2 are SGHAT and FQNNGV. CDR3 sequence reads: CASSLDLGTSGYSSYNEQFF. CDR3 bases: TGTGCCAGCAGCTTAGATCTTGGGACTAGCGGGTATAGCTCCTACAATGAGCAGTTCTTC.

This clone was detected only a few times. The CDR3 nucleotides are TGTGCCAGCTCACCTAGGACAGGAGGGAATGGCTACACCTTC. Protein: CASSPRTGGNGYTF. This sequence joins TRBV18 and TRBJ1-2, with TRBD1 matching 7 bases. V gave up 3 bases and J gave up 6 bases; unmatched junction bases: 7. There are 14 residues in the CDR3. The germline gives CDR1 KGHSH, CDR2 LQKENI.

This clone has only a few counts. The rearrangement uses TRBV28 and TRBJ2-7; TRBD1 might be the D (6 bases). Germline CDR1 MDHEN, CDR2 SYDVKM. Trimming left V 11 bases short and J 3 bases short, with 17 bases between. CDR3 length: 13 residues. The chain's CDR3 is CASAGQGHYEQYF. CDR3 nucleotides: TGTGCCTCCGCCGGGCAGGGGCACTACGAGCAGTACTTC.

There are a few counts of this clone. V is TRBV5-4 and J is TRBJ2-7; D remains ambiguous. The CDR3 has 16 residues. Germline values: CDR1 SGHNT, CDR2 YYREEE (reference sequence). V was trimmed by 0 bases and J by 3 bases, leaving 16 bases between them. CDR3 DNA sequence: TGTGCCAGCAGCTTGGACAGCACCTTCTACGACTACGAGCAGTACTTC. Protein product: CASSLDSTFYDYEQYF.

J is TRBJ2-3 and V is TRBV27; a possible D gene is TRBD1 (5 bases). The V end was cut by 3 bases, the J end by 6 bases, with 19 bases between. Germline lookup yields CDR1 MNHEY and CDR2 SMNVEV (reference sequence). This CDR3 is built from 16 residues. The CDR3 bases are TGTGCCAGCAGTTTTGGACGGACACCAAAGGGGGATACGCAGTATTTT. Translated: CASSFGRTPKGDTQYF.

The chain recombines TRBV25-1 with TRBJ1-4; D is unclear. Germline CDR1 is MGHDK and CDR2 is SYGVNS. CDR3 length: 14 residues. Trimming pared 3 bases from V and 8 bases from J, leaving 13 bases between. CDR3 amino acids: CASSEGQVWEKLFF. The CDR3 DNA sequence: TGTGCCAGCAGTGAGGGCCAGGTATGGGAAAAACTGTTTTTT.

J is TRBJ1-6 and V is TRBV4-2; no firm D call. Trimming stripped 2 bases from V and 9 bases from J, with 11 bases between. From germline, CDR1 is LGHNA and CDR2 YNFKEQ. The CDR3 has 14 amino acids. CDR3 in DNA: TGTGCCAGCAGCCAACCGGACGAGGGTTCACCCCTCCACTTT. Translated, it gives CASSQPDEGSPLHF.

This chain links TRBV6-1 with TRBJ1-4; perhaps TRBD1 as D (5 bases). This CDR3 has 14 amino acids. The germline V and J ends were trimmed by 0 bases and 8 bases, with 10 bases remaining between them. Germline CDR1 reads MNHNS; CDR2 reads SASEGT. The CDR3 reads CASSEAGAGEKLFF. The DNA for the CDR3 is TGTGCCAGCAGTGAAGCTGGGGCAGGGGAAAAACTGTTTTTT.

V gene TRBV11-2 combines with J gene TRBJ2-7, with a possible D match to TRBD1 (6 bases). Germline CDR1 SGHAT, CDR2 FQNNGV. The ends were cut back, 5 bases at V and 2 bases at J, with 19 bases in the middle. The CDR3 has 16 amino acids. The CDR3 sequence is CASSIPGQPGAYEQYF. In nucleotides, the CDR3 is TGTGCCAGCAGCATCCCCGGACAGCCCGGGGCCTACGAGCAGTACTTC.

With regard to this clone: The sample carries other DNA sequences with the same CDR3. The V call is TRBV30, the J call TRBJ1-5; D is undetermined. Trimming cost V 0 bases and J 5 bases, with 8 bases left between them. CDR3 length: 13 amino acids. Germline V gene sequence: CDR1 GTSNPN, CDR2 SVGIG (reference sequence). The CDR3 nucleotides read TGTGCCTGGAGTGTGAGAGGAGATCAGCCCCAGCATTTT. Amino acid sequence: CAWSVRGDQPQHF.

This clone has only a few counts. The chain combines TRBV4-3 with TRBJ2-3; D may match TRBD1 or TRBD2 (5 bases each). Germline loops: CDR1 LGHNA, CDR2 YSLEER. The CDR3 is 17 residues long. V was shortened by 4 bases and J by 0 bases, with 17 bases between the two germline ends. The CDR3 DNA reads TGCGCCAGCAGCCCTCGGGGCGCTGACATCAGCACAGATACGCAGTATTTT. It encodes CASSPRGADISTDTQYF.

The chain is built from TRBV25-1 and TRBJ1-6; TRBD1 matches at 9 bases. The germline V gene has CDR1 MGHDK and CDR2 SYGVNS. The length of the CDR3 is 16 residues. V shed 6 bases and J 7 bases; nucleotides not matched to a gene: 10. DNA of the CDR3: TGTGCCAGCAGCCGTCCCGGGACAGGGATGAATTCACCCCTCCACTTT. Translation: CASSRPGTGMNSPLHF.

This clone was seen a few times. The gene calls are TRBV28 and TRBJ1-6, with 10 positions matching TRBD1. The CDR3 consists of 15 residues. Losses at the gene ends were 7 bases for V and 6 bases for J; bases not matched to a gene: 6. Germline CDR1 is MDHEN and CDR2 is SYDVKM. The DNA for the CDR3 is TGTGCCAGCATTCACCGGGACAGGGGTAATTCACCCCTCCACTTT. Its translation: CASIHRDRGNSPLHF.

DNA for the CDR3: TGCGCCAGCAGCCAAGATAGGAGGGGGGGCACAGATACGCAGTATTTT. This translates into CASSQDRRGGTDTQYF. This chain connects TRBV4-3 to TRBJ2-3, with D tentatively TRBD1 or TRBD2 (6 bases each). Trimming stripped 0 bases from V and 1 base from J, with 11 bases between. Germline V gene sequence: CDR1 LGHNA, CDR2 YSLEER. This CDR3 spans 16 amino acids.

V and J are TRBV9 and TRBJ1-2; maybe TRBD1 (5 bases). Looked up from germline, CDR1 is SGDLS and CDR2 is YYNGEE. The germline V and J ends were trimmed by 3 bases and 2 bases, with 11 bases remaining between them. CDR3 size: 14 residues. The CDR3 spells CASSEETDNYGYTF. The DNA of the CDR3 is TGTGCCAGCAGCGAGGAGACAGACAACTATGGCTACACCTTC.

This clone was detected only a few times. The rearrangement uses TRBV5-4 and TRBJ1-2, with 8 positions matching TRBD1. The CDR3 loop spans 15 amino acids. Germline V gene lookup returns CDR1 SGHNT and CDR2 YYREEE (reference sequence). J gave up 4 bases and V 0 bases, and 5 bases lay outside the gene matches. For the CDR3, the DNA is TGTGCCAGCAGCTTGGGCGGCAGGGGGCCCTATGGCTACACCTTC. Translated: CASSLGGRGPYGYTF.